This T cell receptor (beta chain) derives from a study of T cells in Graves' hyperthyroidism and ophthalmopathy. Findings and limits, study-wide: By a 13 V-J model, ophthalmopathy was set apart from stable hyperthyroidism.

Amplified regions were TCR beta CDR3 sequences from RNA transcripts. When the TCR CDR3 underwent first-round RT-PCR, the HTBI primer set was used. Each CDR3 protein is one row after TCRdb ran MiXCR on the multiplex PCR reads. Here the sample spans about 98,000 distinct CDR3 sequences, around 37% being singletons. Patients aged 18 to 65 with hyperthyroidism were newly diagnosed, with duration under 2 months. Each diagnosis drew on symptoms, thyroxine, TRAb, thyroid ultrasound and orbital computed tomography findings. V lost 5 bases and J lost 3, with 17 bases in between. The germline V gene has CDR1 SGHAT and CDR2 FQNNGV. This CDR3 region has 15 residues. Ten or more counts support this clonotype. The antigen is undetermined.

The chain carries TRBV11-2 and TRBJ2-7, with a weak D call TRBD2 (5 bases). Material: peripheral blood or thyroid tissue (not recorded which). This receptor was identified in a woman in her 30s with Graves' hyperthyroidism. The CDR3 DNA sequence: TGTGCCAGCAGCCCCCTAGCAGTCATCCACTACGAGCAGTACTTC. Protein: CASSPLAVIHYEQYF. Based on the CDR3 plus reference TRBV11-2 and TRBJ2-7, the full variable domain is EAGVAQSPRYKIIEKRQSVAFWCNPISGHATLYWYQQILGQGPKLLIQFQNNGVVDDSQLPKDRFSAERLKGVDSTLKIQPAKLEDSAVYLCASSPLAVIHYEQYFGPGTRLTVT.